This TCR beta chain comes out of a study of tumor and adjacent non-tumor tissue in lung cancer. As for the study in general: The cohort had 12 to 13 adenocarcinoma, 2 squamous cell and 1 small cell patients. Patients were aged about 31 to 85, 10 men and roughly 5 women, stage I to III. Each sample yielded 4 million to 5 million productive TCRbeta reads on average.

CDR1 is SQVTM and CDR2 is ANQGSEA in the germline V gene. The CDR3 spans 14 residues. Trimming took off 7 bases at V and 8 bases at J, with 21 bases between the two ends. Three rounds of nested PCR, following a modified ARM-PCR protocol, produced the TCRbeta library. One entry per CDR3 protein results from TCRdb running MiXCR on the multiplex PCR reads. The top ten clones hold about 20% of a sample with over 130,000 distinct CDR3 sequences, around 66% of them seen once. This sample's RNA came from whole unsorted tissue. The chain has TRBV29-1 and TRBJ2-1; possible D gene TRBD2, 5 bases. The source of this sequence is a man aged 60 to 69 with small cell lung cancer. The sample consisted of lung tumor tissue. The CDR3 region has the DNA TGCAGCGCCGGGCGGGCCAAACAGTGGCATGAGCAGTTCTTC. Its translation: CSAGRAKQWHEQFF.